Below, one TCR beta chain is given with its context. As yet, its antigen is unknown. The data are from a study of a mutant IDH1 vaccine in newly diagnosed glioma. Looking at the study overall: Vaccination began 4-6 weeks post radiotherapy alone, or with temozolomide cycles.

V was clipped by 1 base and J by 3 bases, with 10 bases between them. CDR1 and CDR2 (germline): LGHNA, YSLEER. The CDR3 sequence is 14 residues long. The time point denotes: week 47, end of study. In every dose of vaccine, 300 ug of mutant IDH1 20-mer peptide was given alongside topical imiquimod. Clones were sequenced by immunoSEQ multiplex PCR, and TCRdb holds only the in-frame ones, with some missing. The sample shows fewer than 95,000 clones, approximately 80% of them seen only once. The sequencing used PBMCs, collected from a glioma patient whose treatment included an IDH1 peptide vaccine. The chain combines TRBV4-3 with TRBJ2-7; D unresolved. This clonotype was obtained from a middle-aged man with glioma. The DNA for the CDR3 is TGCGCCAGCAGCCAAGTGATGGGCGACTACGAGCAGTACTTC. Its translation: CASSQVMGDYEQYF.